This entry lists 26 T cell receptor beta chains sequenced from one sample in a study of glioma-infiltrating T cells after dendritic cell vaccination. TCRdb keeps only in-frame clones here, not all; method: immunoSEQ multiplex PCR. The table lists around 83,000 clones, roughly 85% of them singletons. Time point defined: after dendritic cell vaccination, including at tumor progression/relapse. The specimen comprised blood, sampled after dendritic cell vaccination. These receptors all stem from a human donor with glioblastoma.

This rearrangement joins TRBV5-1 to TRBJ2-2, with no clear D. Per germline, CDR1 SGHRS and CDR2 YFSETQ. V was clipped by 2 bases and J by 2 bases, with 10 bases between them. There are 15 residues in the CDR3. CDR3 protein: CASSFRFDNTGELFF. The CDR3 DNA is TGCGCCAGCAGCTTTAGATTCGATAACACCGGGGAGCTGTTTTTT.

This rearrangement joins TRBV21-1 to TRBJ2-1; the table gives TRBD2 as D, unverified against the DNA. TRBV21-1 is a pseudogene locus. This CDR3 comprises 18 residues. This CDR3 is CASSPGVWRGPLSNEQFF. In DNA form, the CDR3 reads TGTGCCAGCAGCCCTGGGGTCTGGCGGGGGCCCCTCTCGAATGAGCAGTTCTTC.

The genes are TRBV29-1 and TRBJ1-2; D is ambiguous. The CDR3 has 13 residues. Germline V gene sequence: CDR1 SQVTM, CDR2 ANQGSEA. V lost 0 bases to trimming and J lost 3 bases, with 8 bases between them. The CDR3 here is CSVEDLQYYGYTF. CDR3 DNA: TGCAGCGTTGAAGATCTCCAGTACTATGGCTACACCTTC. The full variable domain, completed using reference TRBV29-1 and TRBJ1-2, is SAVISQKPSRDICQRGTSLTIQCQVDSQVTMMFWYRQQPGQSLTLIATANQGSEATYESGFVIDKFPISRPNLTFSTLTVSNMSPEDSSIYLCSVEDLQYYGYTFGSGTRLTVV.

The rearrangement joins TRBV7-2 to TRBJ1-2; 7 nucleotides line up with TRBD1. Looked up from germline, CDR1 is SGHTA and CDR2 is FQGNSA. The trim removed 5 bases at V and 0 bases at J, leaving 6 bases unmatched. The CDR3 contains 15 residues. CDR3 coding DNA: TGTGCCAGCAGCGTCAAGGGACAGTCTAACTATGGCTACACCTTC. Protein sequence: CASSVKGQSNYGYTF.

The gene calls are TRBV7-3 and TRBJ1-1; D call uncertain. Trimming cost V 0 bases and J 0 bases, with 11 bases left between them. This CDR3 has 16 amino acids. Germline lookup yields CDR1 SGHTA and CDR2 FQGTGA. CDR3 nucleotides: TGTGCCAGCAGCTTAACTGGTCCGGGATTGAACACTGAAGCTTTCTTT. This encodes CASSLTGPGLNTEAFF.

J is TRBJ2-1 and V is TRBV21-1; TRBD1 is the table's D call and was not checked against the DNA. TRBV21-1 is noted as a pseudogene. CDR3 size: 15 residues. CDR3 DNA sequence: TGTGCCAGCAGCAAACCGGGACAGACATACAATGAGCAGTTCTTC. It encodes CASSKPGQTYNEQFF.

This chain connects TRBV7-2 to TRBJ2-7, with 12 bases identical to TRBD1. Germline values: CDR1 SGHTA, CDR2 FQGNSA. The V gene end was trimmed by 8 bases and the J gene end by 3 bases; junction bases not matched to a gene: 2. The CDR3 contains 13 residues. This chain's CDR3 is CASRDRGHYEQYF. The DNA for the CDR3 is TGTGCCAGCCGGGACAGGGGGCACTACGAGCAGTACTTC.

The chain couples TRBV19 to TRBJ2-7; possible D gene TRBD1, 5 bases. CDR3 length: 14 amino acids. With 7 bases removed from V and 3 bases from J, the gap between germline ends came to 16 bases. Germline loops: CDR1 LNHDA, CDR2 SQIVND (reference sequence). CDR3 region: CASKSSGPSYEQYF. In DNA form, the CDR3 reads TGTGCCAGTAAGAGTTCAGGGCCAAGCTACGAGCAGTACTTC. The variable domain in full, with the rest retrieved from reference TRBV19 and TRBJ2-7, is DGGITQSPKYLFRKEGQNVTLSCEQNLNHDAMYWYRQDPGQGLRLIYYSQIVNDFQKGDIAEGYSVSREKKESFPLTVTSAQKNPTAFYLCASKSSGPSYEQYFGPGTRLTVT.

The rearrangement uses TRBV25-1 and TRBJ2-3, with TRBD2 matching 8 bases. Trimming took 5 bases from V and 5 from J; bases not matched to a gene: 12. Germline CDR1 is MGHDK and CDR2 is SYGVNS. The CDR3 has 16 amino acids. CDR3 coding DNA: TGTGCCAGCAGTACCCTTCGGGAGGGGCATATAGATACGCAGTATTTT. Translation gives CASSTLREGHIDTQYF.

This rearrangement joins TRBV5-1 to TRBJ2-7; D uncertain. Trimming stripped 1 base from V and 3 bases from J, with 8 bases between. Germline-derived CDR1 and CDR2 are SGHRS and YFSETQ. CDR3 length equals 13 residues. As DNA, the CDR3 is TGCGCCAGCAGCTTGTCGTCTTTCTACGAGCAGTACTTC. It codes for CASSLSSFYEQYF. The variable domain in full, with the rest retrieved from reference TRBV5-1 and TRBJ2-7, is KAGVTQTPRYLIKTRGQQVTLSCSPISGHRSVSWYQQTPGQGLQFLFEYFSETQRNKGNFPGRFSGRQFSNSRSEMNVSTLELGDSALYLCASSLSSFYEQYFGPGTRLTVT.

The CDR3 nucleotides are TGTGCCAGCAGCCAAGATTTAACTAGCGGGAGTCGGGAGCAGTTCTTC. It translates to CASSQDLTSGSREQFF. This chain uses TRBV4-2 with TRBJ2-1; 11 bases match TRBD2. The CDR3 consists of 16 residues. Germline V gene sequence: CDR1 LGHNA, CDR2 YNFKEQ. V trimming: 0 bases; J trimming: 10 bases; junction bases outside the gene matches: 8.

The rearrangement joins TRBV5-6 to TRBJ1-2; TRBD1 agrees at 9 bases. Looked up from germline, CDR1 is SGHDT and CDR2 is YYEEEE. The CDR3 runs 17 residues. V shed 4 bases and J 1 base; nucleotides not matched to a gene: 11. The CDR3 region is CASSRVGTGPRNYGYTF. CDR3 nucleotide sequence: TGTGCCAGCAGCAGGGTTGGGACAGGGCCCCGTAACTATGGCTACACCTTC. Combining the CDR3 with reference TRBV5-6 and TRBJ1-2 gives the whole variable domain DAGVTQSPTHLIKTRGQQVTLRCSPKSGHDTVSWYQQALGQGPQFIFQYYEEEERQRGNFPDRFSGHQFPNYSSELNVNALLLGDSALYLCASSRVGTGPRNYGYTFGSGTRLTVV.

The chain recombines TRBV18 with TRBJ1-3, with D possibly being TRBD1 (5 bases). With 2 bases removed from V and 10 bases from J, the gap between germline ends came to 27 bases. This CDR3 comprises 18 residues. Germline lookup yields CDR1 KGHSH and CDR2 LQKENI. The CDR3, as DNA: TGTGCCAGCTCACCAGTACCCAGGGCTCTGGGGATGGAAAGGACCATATATTTT. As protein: CASSPVPRALGMERTIYF.

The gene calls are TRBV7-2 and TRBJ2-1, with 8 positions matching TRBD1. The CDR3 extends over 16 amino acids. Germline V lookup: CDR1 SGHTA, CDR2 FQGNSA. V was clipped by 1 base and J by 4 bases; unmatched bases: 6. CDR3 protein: CASSLGAGGGYNEQFF. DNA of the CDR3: TGTGCCAGCAGCTTAGGAGCAGGGGGCGGGTACAATGAGCAGTTCTTC.

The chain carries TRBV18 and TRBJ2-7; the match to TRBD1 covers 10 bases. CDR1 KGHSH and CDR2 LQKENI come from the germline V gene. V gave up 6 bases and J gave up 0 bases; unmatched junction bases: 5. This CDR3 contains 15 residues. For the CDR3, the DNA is TGTGCCAGCTCCCAGAGGACAGGGGGCTCCTACGAGCAGTACTTC. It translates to CASSQRTGGSYEQYF.

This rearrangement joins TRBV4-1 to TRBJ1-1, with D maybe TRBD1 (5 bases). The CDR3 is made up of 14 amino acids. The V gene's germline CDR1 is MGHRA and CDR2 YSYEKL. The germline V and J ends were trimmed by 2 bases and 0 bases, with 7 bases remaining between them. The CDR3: CASSQRTLNTEAFF. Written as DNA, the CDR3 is TGCGCCAGCAGCCAAAGGACACTGAACACTGAAGCTTTCTTT.

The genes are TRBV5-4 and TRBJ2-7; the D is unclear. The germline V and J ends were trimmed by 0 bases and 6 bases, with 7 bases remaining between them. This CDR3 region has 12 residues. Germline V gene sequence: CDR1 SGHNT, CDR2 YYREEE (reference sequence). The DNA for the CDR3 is TGTGCCAGCAGCTTGGGGGTAGCCGAGCAGTACTTC. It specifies CASSLGVAEQYF.

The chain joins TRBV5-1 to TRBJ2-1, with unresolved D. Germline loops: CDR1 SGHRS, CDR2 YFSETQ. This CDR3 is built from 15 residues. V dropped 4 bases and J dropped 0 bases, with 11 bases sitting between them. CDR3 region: CASSPKASSYNEQFF. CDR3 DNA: TGCGCCAGCAGCCCCAAGGCTAGCTCCTACAATGAGCAGTTCTTC.

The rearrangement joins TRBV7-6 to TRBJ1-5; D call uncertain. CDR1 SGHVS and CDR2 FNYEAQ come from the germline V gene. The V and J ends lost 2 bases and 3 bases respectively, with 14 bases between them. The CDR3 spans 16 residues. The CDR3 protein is CASSLWSPGNNQPQHF. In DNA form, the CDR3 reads TGTGCCAGCAGCTTATGGTCCCCCGGGAACAATCAGCCCCAGCATTTT.

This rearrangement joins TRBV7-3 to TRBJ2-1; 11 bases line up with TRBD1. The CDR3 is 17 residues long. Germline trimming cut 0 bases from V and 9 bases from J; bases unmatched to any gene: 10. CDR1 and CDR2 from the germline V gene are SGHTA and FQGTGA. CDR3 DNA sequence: TGTGCCAGCAGCTTAACTCGGACGGGGACAGGGGGATCTGAGCAGTTCTTC. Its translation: CASSLTRTGTGGSEQFF.

The CDR3, as DNA: TGTGCCAGCTCACCAGGACAGATATATAATTCACCCCTCCACTTT. This translates into CASSPGQIYNSPLHF. The chain combines TRBV18 with TRBJ1-6; possibly TRBD1 for D (6 bases). This CDR3 is built from 15 residues. Trimming pared 2 bases from V and 4 bases from J, leaving 9 bases between. Germline V gene lookup returns CDR1 KGHSH and CDR2 LQKENI.

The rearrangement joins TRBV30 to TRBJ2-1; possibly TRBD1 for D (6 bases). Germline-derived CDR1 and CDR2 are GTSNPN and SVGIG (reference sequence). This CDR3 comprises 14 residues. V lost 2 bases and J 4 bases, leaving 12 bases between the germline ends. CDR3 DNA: TGTGCCTGGAGTCTTCGGACAGATTACAATGAGCAGTTCTTC. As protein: CAWSLRTDYNEQFF.

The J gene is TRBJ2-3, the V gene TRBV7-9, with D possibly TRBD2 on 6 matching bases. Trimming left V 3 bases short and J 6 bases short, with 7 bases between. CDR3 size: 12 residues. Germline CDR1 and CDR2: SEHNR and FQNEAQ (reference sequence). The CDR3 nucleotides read TGTGCCAGCAGCTTCGGGGGTGATACGCAGTATTTT. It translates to CASSFGGDTQYF.

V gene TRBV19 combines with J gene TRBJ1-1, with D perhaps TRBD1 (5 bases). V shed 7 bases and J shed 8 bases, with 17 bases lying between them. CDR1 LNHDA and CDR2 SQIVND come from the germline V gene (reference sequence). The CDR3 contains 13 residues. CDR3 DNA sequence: TGTGCCAGTATCATAGAGGGGCAGAGGGAAGCTTTCTTT. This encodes CASIIEGQREAFF. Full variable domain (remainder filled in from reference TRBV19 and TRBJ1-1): DGGITQSPKYLFRKEGQNVTLSCEQNLNHDAMYWYRQDPGQGLRLIYYSQIVNDFQKGDIAEGYSVSREKKESFPLTVTSAQKNPTAFYLCASIIEGQREAFFGQGTRLTVV.

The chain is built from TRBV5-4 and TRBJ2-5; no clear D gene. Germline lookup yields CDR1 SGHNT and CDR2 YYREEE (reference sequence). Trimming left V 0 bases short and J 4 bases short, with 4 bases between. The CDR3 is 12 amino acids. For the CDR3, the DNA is TGTGCCAGCAGCTTGGCCGGAGAGACCCAGTACTTC. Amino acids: CASSLAGETQYF.

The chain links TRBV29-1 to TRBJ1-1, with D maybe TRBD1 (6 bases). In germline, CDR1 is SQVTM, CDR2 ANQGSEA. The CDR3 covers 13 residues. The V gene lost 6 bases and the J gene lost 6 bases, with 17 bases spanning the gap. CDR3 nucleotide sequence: TGCAGCGTCCGACCGACAGGCAACCCTGAAGCTTTCTTT. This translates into CSVRPTGNPEAFF.